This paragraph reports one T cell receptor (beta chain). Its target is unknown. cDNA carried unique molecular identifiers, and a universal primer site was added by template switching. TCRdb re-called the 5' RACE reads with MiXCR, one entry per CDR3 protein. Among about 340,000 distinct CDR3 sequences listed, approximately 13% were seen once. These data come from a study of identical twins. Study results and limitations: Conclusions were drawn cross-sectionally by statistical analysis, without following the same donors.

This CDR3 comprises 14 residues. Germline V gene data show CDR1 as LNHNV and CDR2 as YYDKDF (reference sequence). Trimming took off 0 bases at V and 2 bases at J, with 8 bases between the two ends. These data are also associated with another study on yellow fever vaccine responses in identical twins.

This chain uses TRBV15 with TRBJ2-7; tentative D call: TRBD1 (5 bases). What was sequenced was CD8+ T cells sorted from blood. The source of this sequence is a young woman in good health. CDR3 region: CATSRDRTTYEQYF. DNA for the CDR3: TGTGCCACCAGCAGAGATAGGACAACCTACGAGCAGTACTTC.